The T cell receptor beta chain under discussion was sequenced for a study of neoadjuvant anti-PD-1 for oral cavity cancer. Study outcomes and limitations: Higher pretreatment blood Treg/Th17 ratios correlated with higher pretreatment blood and lower post-treatment tumor TCRbeta clonality.

Six replicates per PBMC sample, mostly from 450 to 600 ng of genomic DNA. Method: immunoSEQ multiplex PCR; TCRdb's copy keeps in-frame clones and lacks some. The sample shows thousands of clones, 60% to 75% of them seen only once. Time point here: after neoadjuvant nivolumab, at surgical resection. Comment on this clone: Its antigen is unidentified. Germline is not matched at one junction end, which may reflect a read error.

The germline gives CDR1 SGHDN, CDR2 FVKESK. This CDR3 spans 14 amino acids. The chain joins TRBV14 to TRBJ1-5; 7 nucleotides match TRBD1. This material consisted of PBMCs, taken after nivolumab (anti-PD-1) treatment. This receptor was obtained from a person aged 40 to 85 with oral cavity squamous cell carcinoma. The CDR3 DNA reads as TGTGCCAGCAGCAAAGACAGGGTATATCAGCCCCAGCATTTT. It encodes CASSKDRVYQPQHF.